Only one count was recorded for the clone carrying this TCR beta chain. Its antigen is as yet unknown. The data originate from a study of T cell responses to AZD1222 COVID-19 vaccine. Overall study: Pooling was applied to second doses at about 4 or about 12 weeks. Whole-study results and caveats: Repertoire sampling was restricted to post-peak T cell response timepoints. Clonal diversity was possibly underestimated, and the donors were mostly white British, with more females.

Germline lookup yields CDR1 KGHSH and CDR2 LQKENI. V lost 3 bases and J lost 4; bases outside the gene matches: 8. CDR3 length: 17 residues. TCRdb's copy holds only in-frame clones and misses some; the assay was immunoSEQ multiplex PCR. Of 75,000 to 100,000 clones in the sample, 85% to 90% were seen once. The specimen was peripheral blood, collected on day 0 of AZD1222 vaccination. The J gene is TRBJ2-2, the V gene TRBV18, with 10 bases that match TRBD1. The source is an adult in good health. CDR3 bases: TGTGCCAGCTCACCGTTTGGGACAGGGGCCCTCACCGGGGAGCTGTTTTTT. This codes for CASSPFGTGALTGELFF. Looking up the rest from reference TRBV18 and TRBJ2-2 gives the full variable domain: NAGVMQNPRHLVRRRGQEARLRCSPMKGHSHVYWYRQLPEEGLKFMVYLQKENIIDESGMPKERFSAEFPKEGPSILRIQQVVRGDSAAYFCASSPFGTGALTGELFFGEGSRLTVL.